This TCR beta chain was sequenced in a study of blood T cell repertoires in COVID-19 (dated by TCRdb to 2018 to 2021). With respect to the entire study: Samples covering the acute and convalescent phases of COVID-19 were provided by collaborators in the United States, Italy and Spain. The prospective study material was composed of cDNA or gDNA derived from T cells, B-cell-depleted T cells, or PBMCs. Sample metadata almost always included a de-identified subject ID, COVID-19 status, age in years and sex. The samples were drawn from two sources: the first 160 participants of the ongoing ImmuneRACE study, and over 950 subjects contributed by 6 global collaborators. Where available, HLA class I and class II types were obtained from metadata supplied by the sample provider rather than from assay-based typing. The repertoires were made available in a free public database intended to serve as a resource for research on the immune response to SARS-CoV-2. Subjects who had been exposed to COVID-19, were actively infected with it, or had recovered from it provided the deeply sampled blood TCRbeta repertoires that made up the dataset. Overall results and qualifications from the work: The amount of clinical and demographic metadata varied by source and participant and was provided uncurated.

Comments on this clone: There is no known antigen for this receptor. No clone much larger than this one lies a single base away; base qualities are absent.

From V the trimming removes 8 bases and from J it removes 3 bases, while the gene matches leave 9 bases of the junction unaccounted for. Including cysteine and phenylalanine, the CDR3 has 14 amino acids. Only the CDR3 DNA stays, 42 bases, in frame from base 1. Based on the germline V gene, the CDR1 and CDR2 sequences are SNHLY and FYNNEI. The immunoSEQ Assay, a bias-controlled multiplex PCR, was used to amplify TCRbeta CDR3 regions from genomic DNA. For the original study's pipeline: The number of nucleated cells in each sample was estimated by amplification of reference gene primers within the assay. To quantify the absolute abundance of each unique TCRbeta CDR3 rearrangement, sequence reads were collapsed and filtered. Productive Simpson clonality was computed per sample as the square root of Simpson's diversity index over productive rearrangements. Sourced from immuneACCESS, this table was stored by TCRdb with only in-frame sequences that have V and J called. A share of the clones is absent; for the studies checked, an unresolved V gene accounts for under half, and the remainder has no known explanation. That table gives V, J and clone size, and the DNA gave D and trimming. The sample table records some 51,000 clones; under 95% of these occur just once. Of the sample, about 3.1% is held by the ten largest clones.

Each collaborating institution followed its own protocols to collect whole blood in K2EDTA tubes. For TCRbeta analysis, collaborator samples were shipped as frozen whole blood, as isolated PBMCs, or as DNA extracted from either sample type. This receptor was identified in a man aged 50-60 years with acute or convalescent COVID-19. Recombination linked TRBV2 to TRBJ1-2, with 7 junctional bases fitting TRBD1. Sequenced sample: peripheral blood. Here the CDR3 is given as CASYNRGEDYGYTF. The DNA sequence is TGTGCCAGCTATAACAGGGGAGAGGACTATGGCTACACCTTC. With all but the CDR3 taken from the reference TRBV2 and TRBJ1-2 genes, the full variable domain is: EPEVTQTPSHQVTQMGQEVILRCVPISNHLYFYWYRQILGQKVEFLVSFYNNEISEKSEIFDDQFSVERPDGSNFTLKIRSTKLEDSAMYFCASYNRGEDYGYTFGSGTRLTVV.